The source of this T cell receptor (beta chain) is a study of T cell repertoires in cytomegalovirus infection. About the research overall: A matching HLA type, together with CMV infection, was signaled by public TCR beta signatures.

This clonotype was observed a handful of times. Antigen: not known. From the reads, TCRdb called clonotypes with MiXCR, one entry per CDR3 protein. This table holds about 130,000 distinct CDR3 sequences, 20% to 30% found once. General study results and limits: The ex vivo response was dominated by HLA-C-restricted CMV-specific TCR beta clonotypes. There were carriers of CMV plus the relevant HLA, and cumulative public TCR beta family frequency identified them.

With 0 bases removed from V and 1 base from J, the gap between germline ends came to 6 bases. Germline CDR1 reads DFQATT; CDR2 reads SNEGSKA (reference sequence). CDR3 length equals 13 residues. The gene calls are TRBV20-1 and TRBJ1-1; D ambiguous. The sequence came from a human donor in good health (CMV status not recorded). Some clones in this sample may be carry-over from other donors' samples. Source material: PBMCs, sequenced either directly or after in vitro stimulation (not recorded which). CDR3 coding DNA: TGCAGTGCTAGAGAACACGCGAACACTGAAGCTTTCTTT. This translates into CSAREHANTEAFF.